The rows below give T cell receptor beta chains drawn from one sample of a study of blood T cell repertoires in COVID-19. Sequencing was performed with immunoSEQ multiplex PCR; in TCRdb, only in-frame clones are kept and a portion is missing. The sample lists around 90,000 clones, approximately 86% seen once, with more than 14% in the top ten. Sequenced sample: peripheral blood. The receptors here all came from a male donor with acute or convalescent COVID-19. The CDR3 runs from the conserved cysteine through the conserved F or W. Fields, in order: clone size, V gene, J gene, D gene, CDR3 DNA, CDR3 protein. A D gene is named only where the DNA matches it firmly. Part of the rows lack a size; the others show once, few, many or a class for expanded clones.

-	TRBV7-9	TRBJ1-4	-	TGTGCCAGCAGCTTAGCGGCCGGGTCAACTTTTAAAAAACTGTTTTTT	CASSLAAGSTFKKLFF
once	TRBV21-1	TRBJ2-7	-	TGTGCCAGCTCCACCAGGTTCTACGAGCAGTACTTC	CASSTRFYEQYF
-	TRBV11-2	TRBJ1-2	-	TGTGCCAGCAGCCGCCGCCTTTGGGGGGATGGCTACACCTTC	CASSRRLWGDGYTF
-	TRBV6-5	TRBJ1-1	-	TGTGCCAGCAGGCACAGGGTGGGCGTCACTGATAAAGCTTTCTTT	CASRHRVGVTDKAFF
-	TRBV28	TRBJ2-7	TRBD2	TGTGCCAGCAGTCGCGGGGGGCAGTCCTACGAGCAGTACTTC	CASSRGGQSYEQYF
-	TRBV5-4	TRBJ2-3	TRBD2	TGTGCCAGCAGCCCGAAGACTAGCGGGGCCACAGATACGCAGTATTTT	CASSPKTSGATDTQYF
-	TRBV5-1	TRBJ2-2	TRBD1	TGCGCCAGCAGCTTTCTACCCCGGACAGGATCGAACACCGGGGAGCTGTTTTTT	CASSFLPRTGSNTGELFF
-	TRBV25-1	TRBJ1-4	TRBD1	TGTGCCAGCAGTGAATTAGAGGGGGCGATTGAAAAACTGTTTTTT	CASSELEGAIEKLFF
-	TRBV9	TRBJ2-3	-	TGTGCCAGCAGCGTAGACTGGGAGTTGGGGCAGTATTTT	CASSVDWELGQYF
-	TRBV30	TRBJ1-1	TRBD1	TGTGCCTGGAGGGACCTGACAGGGAACGAAGCTTTCTTT	CAWRDLTGNEAFF
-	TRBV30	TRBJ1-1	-	TGTGCCTGGAGTGCGGGATTGAACACTGAAGCTTTCTTT	CAWSAGLNTEAFF
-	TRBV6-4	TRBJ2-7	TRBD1	TGTGCCAGCAGTGACTTACCACCGGGACAGGGACGGGGGGTCAGCTCCTACGAGCAGTACTTC	CASSDLPPGQGRGVSSYEQYF
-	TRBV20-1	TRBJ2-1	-	TGCAGTGCTAGTTCCAGGGAGGTTTACAATGAGCAGTTCTTC	CSASSREVYNEQFF
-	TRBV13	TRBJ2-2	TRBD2	TGTGCCAGCAGCCCGGGACTAGCGGGGCTCCCAGGCGGGGAGCTGTTTTTT	CASSPGLAGLPGGELFF
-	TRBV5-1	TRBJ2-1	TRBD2	TGCGCCAGCAGCTTGGCGGCTAGCGGTAATGAGCAGTTCTTC	CASSLAASGNEQFF
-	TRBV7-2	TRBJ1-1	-	TGTGCCAGCAGCCGGGAGGGGGGGAACACTGAAGCTTTCTTT	CASSREGGNTEAFF
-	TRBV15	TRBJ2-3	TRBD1	TGTGCCACCAGCAGGGGGGGACAGGGCACAGATACGCAGTATTTT	CATSRGGQGTDTQYF
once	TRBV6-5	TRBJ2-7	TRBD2	TGTGCCACCCTTAGCGGGGGGGCAACTTCGTACGAGCAGTACTTC	CATLSGGATSYEQYF
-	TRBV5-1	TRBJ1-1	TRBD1	TGCGCCAGTTCCCTGGAGGGGACAGGGGTGAGGGAAGCTTTCTTT	CASSLEGTGVREAFF
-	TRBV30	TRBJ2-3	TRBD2	TGTGCCTGGACTAGCGGGGGCACAGATACGCAGTATTTT	CAWTSGGTDTQYF
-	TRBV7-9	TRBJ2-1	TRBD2	TGTGCCAGCAGCTTAGCGGGGATAGCGGGGGATGAGCAGTTCTTC	CASSLAGIAGDEQFF
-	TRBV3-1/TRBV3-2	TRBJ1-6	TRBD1	TGTGCCAGCAGCCAAGAGTGGGGACAGCTCAATTCACCCCTCCACTTT	CASSQEWGQLNSPLHF
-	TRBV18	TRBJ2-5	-	TGTGCCAGCTCAACGACAGGCTCTGGGGAGACCCAGTACTTC	CASSTTGSGETQYF
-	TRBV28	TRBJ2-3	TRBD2	TGTGCCAGCACCACTAGGGTGGGACTAGCGCCAGATACGCAGTATTTT	CASTTRVGLAPDTQYF
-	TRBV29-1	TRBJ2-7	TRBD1	TGCAGCGTAGGGACAGGGAGCCTCTCCTACGAGCAGTACTTC	CSVGTGSLSYEQYF
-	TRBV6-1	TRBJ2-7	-	TGTGCCAGCAGTGAAATGGGAGGGGGGCTCGAGCAGTACTTC	CASSEMGGGLEQYF
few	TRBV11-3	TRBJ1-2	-	TGTGCCAGCCCCCATTCGGGCGCCCATTACAGGGATGAGGGCTACACCTTC	CASPHSGAHYRDEGYTF
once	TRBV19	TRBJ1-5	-	TGTGCCAGTAGTATATCCGCCGGGAGGGGAGGCAATCAGCCCCAGCATTTT	CASSISAGRGGNQPQHF
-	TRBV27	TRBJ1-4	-	TGTGCCAGCAGTTTCGGTAATGAAAAACTGTTTTTT	CASSFGNEKLFF
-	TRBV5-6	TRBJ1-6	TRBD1	TGTGCCAGCAGCCCGAATACAGGGGAGGACAATTCACCCCTCCACTTT	CASSPNTGEDNSPLHF
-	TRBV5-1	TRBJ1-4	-	TGCGCCAGCAGATGGGGCGGACCCTCTAATGAAAAACTGTTTTTT	CASRWGGPSNEKLFF
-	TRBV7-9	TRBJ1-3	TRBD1	TGTGCCAGCAGCTCTTCGGACAGGGGAAACACCATATATTTT	CASSSSDRGNTIYF
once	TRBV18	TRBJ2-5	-	TGTGCCAGCTCAGACACGGAGACCCAGTACTTC	CASSDTETQYF
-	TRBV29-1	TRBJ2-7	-	TGCAGCGTTGAAGCCCCTGTCAGGGATAGCTCCTACGAGCAGTACTTC	CSVEAPVRDSSYEQYF
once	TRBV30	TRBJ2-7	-	TGTGCCTGGAGTCCCCCTAGCCCTCGTACCTACGAGCAGTACTTC	CAWSPPSPRTYEQYF
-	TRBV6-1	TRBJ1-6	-	TGTGCCAGCAGTGAACTCTCCTATAATTCACCCCTCCACTTT	CASSELSYNSPLHF
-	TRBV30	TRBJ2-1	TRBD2	TGTGCCTGGAGTCCGGGACTAATCGATGAGCAGTTCTTC	CAWSPGLIDEQFF